The present T cell receptor beta chain was sequenced within a study of beta chain features in type 1 diabetes listed by TCRdb under 2018. Regarding the research as a whole: No differences in mean age, gender distribution, total cell number or subset yield were found between patients and healthy donors. Naive and central memory subsets were obtained from all 28 donors, but regulatory and stem cell-like memory subsets were isolated from only 8 patients and 8 healthy donors. The study compared TCRB repertoires of sorted circulating CD4+ T cell subsets between recently diagnosed type 1 diabetes patients and matched healthy donors. A total of over 95,000,000 sorted cells were examined across all samples, and RNA yield correlated strongly with the number of cells per subset.

What the work shows at the level of the full study, not this receptor alone: Because the HLA sub-analyses included only small numbers of individuals, any influence of HLA type on TCRB rearrangement was left unresolved. At VDJ recombination sites, type 1 diabetes patients had fewer insertions and more deleted nucleotides, which implies abnormalities in thymic rearrangement. Type 1 diabetes patients showed a moderate but significant shortening of TCRB CDR3 length in all four CD4+ subsets. PCR may preferentially amplify shorter templates, but because patient and control samples were amplified and corrected together, any resulting skew would affect both groups equally. Because cDNA rather than genomic DNA was sequenced, highly expressing activated cells could have been over-represented, although no difference in activation and CD3 levels was found between groups. Naive, central memory and regulatory TCRB repertoires appeared to be more similar among patients than among healthy donors.

This clone was recorded only once. There is no known antigen for this receptor. No base-level quality is on record; no much larger clone is a single base apart. Each donor gave one peripheral blood draw, about 110 mL on average, collected into heparinised tubes. A BD FACSAria II and a panel including CD45RO, CCR7, CD25, CD127, CD95 and CD27 were used to sort naive, central memory, regulatory and stem cell-like memory CD4+ T cells. All sorted populations exceeded 95% purity. Right away, PBMCs were isolated by Lymphoprep density gradient centrifugation and were stained directly, with no culture step. So that batch effects would be minimized, each experiment stained and sorted samples in pairs, pairing one healthy donor with one patient. The CDR3 runs 14 amino acids, cysteine and phenylalanine included. The entry retains the CDR3 DNA only, 42 bases that are in frame from base 1. CDR1 and CDR2 were assigned from the germline V gene as SGHTS and YDEGEE. Clipping removes 4 bases from V and 7 bases from J, with 9 as the unmatched junction base count.

The entire amount of isolated RNA was reverse transcribed using the High Capacity cDNA Reverse Transcription Kit, so the sequenced TCRB transcripts were expressed ones. Deep immunoSEQ sequencing was applied to naive, central memory and regulatory T cell samples, giving an average of roughly 3.3 million total reads per sample. Sorted cells were lysed in RLT buffer, and RNA was extracted using DNase-treated RNeasy Micro or Mini kits according to cell number. To prevent cross-contamination, every cell subset was processed on its own, while patient and healthy donor samples were processed together. The immunoSEQ multiplex PCR was used to amplify TCRB sequences from cDNA, generating 87-bp fragments that spanned the CDR3 region. The amplicons were sequenced using the Illumina HiSeq platform. As for the authors' bioinformatics: Synthetic template baselines were used to correct PCR bias computationally, reads within Hamming distance 2 were collapsed, and singletons that could not be merged were discarded. Reads were aligned against IMGT to assign V, D and J genes, CDR3 length and insertions or deletions at six rearrangement sites. Clonotype counts were normalized to sorted cell number within each subset before computing true diversity and Gini coefficients with the tcR R package. The overlap coefficient, calculated on TCRB nucleotide sequences, was used to measure repertoire sharing. Out-of-frame TCRB sequences from naive cells were analyzed to stand in for the pre-selection repertoire. What TCRdb holds here is the immuneACCESS table cut down to in-frame rearrangements. Part of the clones is not present; checked against another copy, under half of the missing clones reflect an unresolved V gene, and the others are unexplained. V and J calls and clone size follow that table, whereas D and trimming were derived from the DNA. Recorded for this sample are roughly 310,000 clones; approximately 10% of them occurred a single time. Jointly, the top ten make up around 0.015% of the sample.

Sample: naive CD4+ T cells from blood. According to the study, the label for this sample's cell subset or site signals: true naive CD4+ T cells. The receptor's source is a woman aged 25 to 45 in good health. The chain couples TRBV5-8 to TRBJ2-7; TRBD2 matches 9 bases in the middle. The CDR3 here reads CASSTIAGAREQYF. At the DNA level, the sequence is TGTGCCAGCAGCACAATAGCGGGAGCAAGAGAGCAGTACTTC.